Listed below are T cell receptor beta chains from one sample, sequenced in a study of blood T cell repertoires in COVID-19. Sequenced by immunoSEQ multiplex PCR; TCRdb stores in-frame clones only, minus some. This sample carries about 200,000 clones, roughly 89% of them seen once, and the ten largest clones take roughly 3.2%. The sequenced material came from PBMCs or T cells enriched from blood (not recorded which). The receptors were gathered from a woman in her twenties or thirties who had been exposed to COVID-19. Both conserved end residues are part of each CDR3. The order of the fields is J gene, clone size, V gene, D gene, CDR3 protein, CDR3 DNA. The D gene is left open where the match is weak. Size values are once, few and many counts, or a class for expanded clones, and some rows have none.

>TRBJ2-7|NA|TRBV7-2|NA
CASSLGQLVNEQYF
TGTGCCAGCAGCTTAGGACAGCTTGTCAACGAGCAGTACTTC
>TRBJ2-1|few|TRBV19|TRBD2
CASSIDRLAGYYNEQFF
TGTGCCAGTAGTATAGACCGACTAGCGGGGTACTACAATGAGCAGTTCTTC
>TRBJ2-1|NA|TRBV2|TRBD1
CAIKGDRYNEQFF
TGTGCCATCAAAGGGGACAGATACAATGAGCAGTTCTTC
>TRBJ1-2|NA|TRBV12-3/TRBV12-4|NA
CASSPQGGYGYTF
TGTGCCAGCAGTCCACAGGGTGGCTATGGCTACACCTTC
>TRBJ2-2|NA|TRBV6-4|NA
CASSDLGDTGELFF
TGTGCCAGCAGTGACTTAGGGGACACCGGGGAGCTGTTTTTT
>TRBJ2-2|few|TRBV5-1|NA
CASSWKTGVATGELFF
TGCGCCAGCAGCTGGAAGACAGGTGTTGCTACCGGGGAGCTGTTTTTT
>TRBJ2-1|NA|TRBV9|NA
CASSVVGTEYNEQFF
TGTGCCAGCAGCGTAGTCGGGACTGAGTACAATGAGCAGTTCTTC
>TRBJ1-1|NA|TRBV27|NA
CASSLNGGIEAFF
TGTGCCAGCAGTTTGAATGGAGGAATTGAAGCTTTCTTT
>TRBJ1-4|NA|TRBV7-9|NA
CASSFTRDGNEKLFF
TGTGCCAGCAGCTTTACGAGGGATGGTAATGAAAAACTGTTTTTT
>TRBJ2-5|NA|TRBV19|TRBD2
CASKASGALETQYF
TGTGCCAGTAAGGCTAGCGGAGCGTTAGAGACCCAGTACTTC
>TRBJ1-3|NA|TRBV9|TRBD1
CASSSTGGSGNTIYF
TGTGCCAGCTCGAGTACAGGGGGTAGTGGAAACACCATATATTTT
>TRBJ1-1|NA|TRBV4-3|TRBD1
CASSQGQTEAFF
TGCGCCAGCAGCCAGGGACAGACTGAAGCTTTCTTT
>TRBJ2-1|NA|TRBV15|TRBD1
CATKKGGTGTYEQFF
TGTGCCACGAAGAAAGGAGGGACAGGGACGTATGAGCAGTTCTTC
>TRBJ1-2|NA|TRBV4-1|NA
CASSQERVGYTF
TGCGCCAGCAGCCAAGAGAGGGTTGGCTACACCTTC
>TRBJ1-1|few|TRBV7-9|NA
CASSLSASSTEAFF
TGTGCCAGCAGCTTAAGCGCAAGCAGCACTGAAGCTTTCTTT
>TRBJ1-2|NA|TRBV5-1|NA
CASSFQGLFGYTF
TGCGCCAGCAGCTTCCAGGGTCTTTTTGGCTACACCTTC
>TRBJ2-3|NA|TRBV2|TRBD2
CASSGSLAGVTDTQYF
TGTGCCAGCAGTGGATCGCTAGCGGGGGTGACAGATACGCAGTATTTT
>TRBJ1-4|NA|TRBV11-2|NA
CASSLFSRPGEKLFF
TGTGCCAGCAGCTTATTCTCTCGGCCGGGAGAAAAACTGTTTTTT
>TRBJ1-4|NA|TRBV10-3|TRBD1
CAISDGQGKAENEKLFF
TGTGCCATCAGTGATGGACAGGGGAAAGCCGAGAATGAAAAACTGTTTTTT
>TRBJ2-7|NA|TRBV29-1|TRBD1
CSVGGQGTYEQYF
TGCAGCGTTGGTGGACAGGGGACCTACGAGCAGTACTTC
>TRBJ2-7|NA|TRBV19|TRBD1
CASGDRGQDEQYF
TGTGCCAGTGGGGACAGGGGGCAGGACGAGCAGTACTTC
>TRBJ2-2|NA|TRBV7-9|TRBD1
CASSPRAGGSSTGELFF
TGTGCCAGCAGCCCTCGAGCAGGGGGTAGCAGCACCGGGGAGCTGTTTTTT
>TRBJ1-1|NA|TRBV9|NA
CASSFTWNTEAFF
TGTGCCAGCAGCTTTACTTGGAACACTGAAGCTTTCTTT
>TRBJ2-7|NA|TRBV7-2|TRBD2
CASSLIAGASYEQYF
TGTGCCAGCAGCTTGATAGCGGGGGCCTCCTACGAGCAGTACTTC
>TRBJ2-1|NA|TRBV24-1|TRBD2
CATSDPGGEGNEQFF
TGTGCCACCAGTGACCCCGGAGGGGAGGGCAATGAGCAGTTCTTC
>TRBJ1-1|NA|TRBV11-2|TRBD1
CASRLGTGTEAFF
TGTGCCAGCAGGTTAGGGACAGGGACTGAAGCTTTCTTT
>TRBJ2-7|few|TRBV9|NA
CASSVAPDSSYEQYF
TGTGCCAGCAGCGTAGCCCCGGACAGCTCCTACGAGCAGTACTTC
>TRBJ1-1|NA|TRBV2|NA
CASSEEGDANTEAFF
TGTGCCAGCAGTGAAGAGGGGGACGCGAACACTGAAGCTTTCTTT
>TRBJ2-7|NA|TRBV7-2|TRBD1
CASSVPDRVGLYEQYF
TGTGCCAGCAGCGTTCCCGACAGGGTAGGGCTCTACGAGCAGTACTTC
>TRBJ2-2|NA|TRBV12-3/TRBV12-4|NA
CASLAGGNGELFF
TGTGCCAGCCTAGCTGGGGGGAACGGGGAGCTGTTTTTT
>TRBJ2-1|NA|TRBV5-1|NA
CASSLANNEQFF
TGCGCCAGCAGCTTGGCCAACAATGAGCAGTTCTTC
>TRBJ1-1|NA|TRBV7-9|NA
CASSVPGGDTEAFF
TGTGCCAGCAGCGTACCGGGTGGCGACACTGAAGCTTTCTTT
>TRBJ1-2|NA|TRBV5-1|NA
CASSLGPDRGYTF
TGCGCCAGCAGCTTGGGGCCAGATCGAGGCTACACCTTC
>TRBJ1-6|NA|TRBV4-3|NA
CASSQDRSLLHF
TGCGCCAGCAGCCAAGATCGCAGTCTTCTCCACTTT
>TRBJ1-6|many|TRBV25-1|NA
CASAPGLYNSPLHF
TGTGCCAGCGCACCGGGACTCTATAATTCACCCCTCCACTTT
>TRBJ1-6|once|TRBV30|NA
CAWSGLTVNYNSPLHF
TGTGCCTGGAGTGGGCTGACAGTTAATTATAATTCACCCCTCCACTTT
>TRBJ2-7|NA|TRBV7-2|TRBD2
CASSLDRDYISYEQYF
TGTGCCAGCAGCTTAGACCGGGACTACATCTCCTACGAGCAGTACTTC
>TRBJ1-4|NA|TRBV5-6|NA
CASSLVGQGDEKLFF
TGTGCCAGCAGCTTGGTGGGTCAGGGTGATGAAAAACTGTTTTTT
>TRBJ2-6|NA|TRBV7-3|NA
CASSKRGSGANVLTF
TGTGCCAGCAGCAAGAGGGGGTCTGGGGCCAACGTCCTGACTTTC
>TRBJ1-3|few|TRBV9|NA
CASSEILRSGNTIYF
TGTGCCAGCAGCGAAATTCTGAGATCTGGAAACACCATATATTTT
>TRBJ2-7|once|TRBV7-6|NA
CASSATGTPGYEQYF
TGTGCCAGCAGCGCAACAGGGACCCCTGGTTACGAGCAGTACTTC
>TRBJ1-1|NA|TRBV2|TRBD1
CASRRTGWGRDTEAFF
TGTGCCAGCAGACGGACAGGGTGGGGGAGGGACACTGAAGCTTTCTTT
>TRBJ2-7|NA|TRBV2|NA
CASSRYEQYF
TGTGCCAGCAGTCGCTACGAGCAGTACTTC
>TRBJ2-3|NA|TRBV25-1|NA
CASNTLTTDTQYF
TGTGCCAGTAACACCTTAACCACAGATACGCAGTATTTT
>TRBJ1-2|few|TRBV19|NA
CASTSKHGYTF
TGTGCCAGTACCTCGAAGCATGGCTACACCTTC
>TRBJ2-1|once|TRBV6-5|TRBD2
CASSYGPGGAVDEQFF
TGTGCCAGCAGTTACGGTCCCGGGGGGGCCGTAGATGAGCAGTTCTTC
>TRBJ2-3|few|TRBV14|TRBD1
CASSHPTGGADTQYF
TGTGCCAGCAGCCACCCGACAGGGGGCGCGGATACGCAGTATTTT
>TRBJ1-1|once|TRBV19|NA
CASSRDGGMNTEAFF
TGTGCCAGTAGTAGAGATGGCGGTATGAACACTGAAGCTTTCTTT
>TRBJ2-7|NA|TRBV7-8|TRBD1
CASSDRDRKSYEQYF
TGTGCCAGCAGCGACCGGGACAGAAAATCCTACGAGCAGTACTTC
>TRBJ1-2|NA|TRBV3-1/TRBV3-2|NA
CASSQEGGIGGYTF
TGTGCCAGCAGCCAGGAGGGTGGGATAGGGGGCTACACCTTC